This record looks at one TCR beta chain sequence and its context. Its cognate antigen is unknown. This record belongs to a study of T cell responses to AZD1222 COVID-19 vaccine. General study points: The study sampled repertoires only after the peak T cell response. Regions left unmutated in variants are reportedly the target of nearly half of spike-specific TCRs.

Sequencing was performed with immunoSEQ multiplex PCR; in TCRdb, only in-frame clones are kept and a portion is missing. The sample shows tens of thousands of clones, 80% of them seen only once. The V gene's germline CDR1 is LGHDT and CDR2 YNNKEL (reference sequence). V gave up 4 bases and J gave up 6 bases, with 19 bases separating them. This CDR3 is 16 amino acids long. The genes are TRBV3-1 (or the pseudogene TRBV3-2) and TRBJ2-1; D is undetermined. The sequence was obtained from an adult who received the AZD1222 COVID-19 vaccine. The starting material was peripheral blood, obtained 28 days after the second AZD1222 dose. CDR3 sequence (DNA): TGTGCCAGCAGCCTATCCACTACGCGTCCTTTCAATGAGCAGTTCTTC. Translated, it gives CASSLSTTRPFNEQFF.